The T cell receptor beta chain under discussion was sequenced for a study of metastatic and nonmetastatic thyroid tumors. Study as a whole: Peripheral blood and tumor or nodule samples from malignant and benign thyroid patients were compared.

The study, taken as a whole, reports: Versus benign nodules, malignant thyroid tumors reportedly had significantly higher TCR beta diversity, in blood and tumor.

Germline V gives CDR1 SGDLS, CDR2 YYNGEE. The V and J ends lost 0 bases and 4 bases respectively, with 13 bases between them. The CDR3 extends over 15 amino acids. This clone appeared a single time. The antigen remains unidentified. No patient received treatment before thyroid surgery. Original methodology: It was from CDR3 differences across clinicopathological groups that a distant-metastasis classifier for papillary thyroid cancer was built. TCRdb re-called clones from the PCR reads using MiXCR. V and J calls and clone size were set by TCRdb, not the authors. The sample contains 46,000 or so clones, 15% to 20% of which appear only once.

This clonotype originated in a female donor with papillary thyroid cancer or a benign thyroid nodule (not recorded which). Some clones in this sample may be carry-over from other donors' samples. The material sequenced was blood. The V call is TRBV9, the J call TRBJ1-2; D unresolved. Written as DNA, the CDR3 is TGTGCCAGCAGCGTAGTAGAGTGGGGAGGCTATGGCTACACCTTC. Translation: CASSVVEWGGYGYTF.